These T cell receptor beta chains were read from a single sample in a study of cytomegalovirus exposure and HLA in healthy donors. The data were produced by immunoSEQ multiplex PCR, yet TCRdb's version contains in-frame clones alone and is incomplete. The profile shows about 130,000 clones, roughly 87% of them singletons. Source material: PBMCs. The receptors come from a woman younger than 30 in good health and CMV-seropositive. Each CDR3 is given with its conserved first and last residue. The order of the fields is D gene, J gene, V gene, clone size, CDR3 DNA, CDR3 protein. D genes are given only for firm matches. A row's size may be missing; if present it is once, few, many or a size class.

d_call: .
j_call: TRBJ2-1
v_call: TRBV18
clone_size: .
cdr3_nt: TGTGCCAGCTCACCACGAAACACAGGGAATCCCTACAATGAGCAGTTCTTC
cdr3_aa: CASSPRNTGNPYNEQFF

d_call: TRBD1
j_call: TRBJ2-1
v_call: TRBV4-1
clone_size: .
cdr3_nt: TGCGCCAGCAGCCCGGACAGGCGCCCTGAAAATGAGCAGTTCTTC
cdr3_aa: CASSPDRRPENEQFF

d_call: TRBD1
j_call: TRBJ1-5
v_call: TRBV7-2
clone_size: .
cdr3_nt: TGTGCCAGCAGCTTAGGACAGGGGGAAAAGCCCCAGCATTTT
cdr3_aa: CASSLGQGEKPQHF

d_call: TRBD1
j_call: TRBJ1-3
v_call: TRBV19
clone_size: .
cdr3_nt: TGTGCCAGTAGTTTCGCTGGACAGGGGTCTGGAAACACCATATATTTT
cdr3_aa: CASSFAGQGSGNTIYF

d_call: .
j_call: TRBJ2-3
v_call: TRBV7-9
clone_size: .
cdr3_nt: TGTGCCAGCAGCATCTACCGGGCGGGGACTAGCACAGATACGCAGTATTTT
cdr3_aa: CASSIYRAGTSTDTQYF

d_call: .
j_call: TRBJ1-3
v_call: TRBV2
clone_size: .
cdr3_nt: TGTGCCAGCAGTGAAGAGGGGCCTGGAAACACCATATATTTT
cdr3_aa: CASSEEGPGNTIYF

d_call: .
j_call: TRBJ2-3
v_call: TRBV28
clone_size: .
cdr3_nt: TGTGCCAGCAGTTTTGGGGCGGGGATCACAGATACGCAGTATTTT
cdr3_aa: CASSFGAGITDTQYF

d_call: TRBD1
j_call: TRBJ1-1
v_call: TRBV2
clone_size: .
cdr3_nt: TGTGCCAGCAGTCCCTCCAGACAGGGGGGCACTGAAGCTTTCTTT
cdr3_aa: CASSPSRQGGTEAFF

d_call: TRBD1
j_call: TRBJ1-1
v_call: TRBV4-1
clone_size: once
cdr3_nt: TGCGCCAGCAGCCCGGGCAGGGGGCGGGGTAAGGACACTGAAGCTTTCTTT
cdr3_aa: CASSPGRGRGKDTEAFF

d_call: TRBD2
j_call: TRBJ2-1
v_call: TRBV4-3
clone_size: .
cdr3_nt: TGCGCCAGCAGCCTGGGAGCGGGGGTAAGGAATGAGCAGTTCTTC
cdr3_aa: CASSLGAGVRNEQFF

d_call: .
j_call: TRBJ2-5
v_call: TRBV28
clone_size: .
cdr3_nt: TGTGCCAGCAGTTTAGGCTCTAGTAGACAAGAGACCCAGTACTTC
cdr3_aa: CASSLGSSRQETQYF